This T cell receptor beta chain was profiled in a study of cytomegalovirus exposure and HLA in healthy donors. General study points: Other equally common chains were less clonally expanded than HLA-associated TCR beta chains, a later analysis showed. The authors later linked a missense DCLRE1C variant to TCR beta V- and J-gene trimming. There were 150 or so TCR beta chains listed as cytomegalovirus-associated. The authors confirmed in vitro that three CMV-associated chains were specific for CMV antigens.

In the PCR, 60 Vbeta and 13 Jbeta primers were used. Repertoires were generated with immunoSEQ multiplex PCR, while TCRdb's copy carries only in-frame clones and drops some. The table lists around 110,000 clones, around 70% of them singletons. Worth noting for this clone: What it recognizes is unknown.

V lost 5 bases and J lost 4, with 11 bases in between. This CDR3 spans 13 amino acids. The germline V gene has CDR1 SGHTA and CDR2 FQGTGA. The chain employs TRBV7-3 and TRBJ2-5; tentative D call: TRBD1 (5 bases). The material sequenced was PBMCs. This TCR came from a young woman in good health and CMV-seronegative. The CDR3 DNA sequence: TGTGCCAGCAGCCCCGTCGACAGAGAGACCCAGTACTTC. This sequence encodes CASSPVDRETQYF.